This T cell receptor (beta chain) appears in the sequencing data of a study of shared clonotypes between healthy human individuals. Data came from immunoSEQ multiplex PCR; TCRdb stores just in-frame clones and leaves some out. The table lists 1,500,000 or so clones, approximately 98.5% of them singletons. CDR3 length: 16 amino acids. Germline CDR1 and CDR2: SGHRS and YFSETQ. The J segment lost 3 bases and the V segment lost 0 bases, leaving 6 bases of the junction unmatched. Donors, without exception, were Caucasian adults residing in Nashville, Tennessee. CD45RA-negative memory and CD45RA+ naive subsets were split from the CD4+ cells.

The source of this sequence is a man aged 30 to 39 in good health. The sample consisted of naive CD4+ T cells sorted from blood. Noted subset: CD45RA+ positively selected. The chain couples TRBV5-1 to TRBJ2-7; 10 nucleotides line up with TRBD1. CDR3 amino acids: CASSLAGTGAYYEQYF. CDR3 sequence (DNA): TGCGCCAGCAGCTTGGCCGGGACAGGGGCCTACTACGAGCAGTACTTC.